The 18 T cell receptor beta chains below come from one sample, sequenced in a study of Graves' ophthalmopathy and Graves' hyperthyroidism. RNA transcripts were the source from which TCR beta CDR3 regions were amplified. First-round RT-PCR employed HTBI primers, with a second-round multiplex PCR after it. TCRdb ran MiXCR on the multiplex PCR reads and lists one entry per CDR3 protein. The sample carries about 1.1 million distinct CDR3 sequences, about two fifths recorded once. The sample taken for sequencing was peripheral blood or thyroid tissue (not recorded which). The receptors here all came from an adult man with Graves' hyperthyroidism.

The table lists this clonotype with many counts. This chain connects TRBV29-1 to TRBJ2-7; TRBD1 matches at 10 bases. V trimming: 4 bases; J trimming: 6 bases; junction bases outside the gene matches: 9. Germline V gene sequence: CDR1 SQVTM, CDR2 ANQGSEA. This CDR3 is built from 14 residues. The CDR3 nucleotides read TGCAGCGTTGTTCACCGGGACAGGGGTTTCGAGCAGTACTTC. It codes for CSVVHRDRGFEQYF.

This clonotype was detected ten times or more. The DNA of the CDR3 is TGTGCCAGCAGCGTACAGATGAACACTGAAGCTTTCTTT. Its protein product is CASSVQMNTEAFF. The V call is TRBV7-2, the J call TRBJ1-1; D unclear. Germline CDR1 and CDR2: SGHTA and FQGNSA. V shed 5 bases and J shed 0 bases, with 7 bases lying between them. The CDR3 extends over 13 amino acids.

This clonotype was seen more than once but under ten times. The genes are TRBV12-5 and TRBJ1-2; D is unresolved. Germline CDR1 LGHNT, CDR2 FRNRAP. The CDR3 sequence is 14 residues long. Deletions cut 1 base from V and 8 bases from J, with 14 bases between. The CDR3 DNA is TGTGCTAGTGGTTTGGAAGGAAATTTGCGCGGCTACACCTTC. This translates into CASGLEGNLRGYTF.

This clonotype was observed a handful of times. The chain recombines TRBV11-2 with TRBJ2-7; D is perhaps TRBD2 (6 bases). The germline CDR1 and CDR2 sequences are SGHAT and FQNNGV. The CDR3 runs 15 residues. The V end was cut by 1 base, the J end by 4 bases, with 14 bases between. The CDR3 region is CASSLARELDYEQYF. For the CDR3, the DNA is TGTGCCAGCAGCTTAGCGCGGGAACTGGATTACGAGCAGTACTTC.

This clonotype was counted between two and nine times. The gene calls are TRBV7-2 and TRBJ1-2; D remains unclear. CDR3 length: 14 residues. The germline V gene encodes CDR1 SGHTA and CDR2 FQGNSA. Trimming took 4 bases from V and 4 from J, leaving 13 bases between them. The CDR3 loop is CASSSSGNGYGYTF. For the CDR3, the DNA is TGTGCCAGCAGCTCCTCCGGAAACGGCTATGGCTACACCTTC.

This clonotype was observed many times. The V call is TRBV29-1, the J call TRBJ1-5; tentative D call: TRBD1 (5 bases). The CDR3 spans 13 residues. V was shortened by 2 bases and J by 7 bases, with 12 bases between the two germline ends. CDR1 is SQVTM and CDR2 is ANQGSEA in the germline V gene. The CDR3 is CSVESGVNQPQHF. The CDR3 bases are TGCAGCGTTGAATCGGGGGTAAACCAGCCCCAGCATTTT. Looking up the rest from reference TRBV29-1 and TRBJ1-5 gives the full variable domain: SAVISQKPSRDICQRGTSLTIQCQVDSQVTMMFWYRQQPGQSLTLIATANQGSEATYESGFVIDKFPISRPNLTFSTLTVSNMSPEDSSIYLCSVESGVNQPQHFGDGTRLSIL.

The table lists this clonotype with many counts. The rearrangement links TRBV12-3 or TRBV12-4 to TRBJ1-4, with TRBD1 identical over 7 bases. The CDR3 length is 14 residues. Trimming cost V 7 bases and J 3 bases; bases outside gene matches: 5. The CDR3 reads CASNAGGSNEKLFF. Written as DNA, the CDR3 is TGTGCCAGCAATGCAGGGGGTTCTAATGAAAAACTGTTTTTT.

This clonotype was detected ten times or more. The CDR3 is CAISDGTDANTGELFF. CDR3 bases: TGTGCCATCAGTGATGGGACTGACGCGAACACCGGGGAGCTGTTTTTT. The V and J genes are TRBV10-3 and TRBJ2-2; D perhaps matches TRBD2 (6 bases). CDR3 length: 16 residues. Germline CDR1 is ENHRY and CDR2 is SYGVKD. Trimming removed 3 bases from V and 0 bases from J, with 11 bases in between.

The V and J genes are TRBV7-9 and TRBJ2-7; a weak D match, TRBD2 (5 bases). V dropped 2 bases and J dropped 7 bases, with 18 bases sitting between them. Per the germline V gene, CDR1 is SEHNR and CDR2 is FQNEAQ (reference sequence). This CDR3 contains 15 residues. The CDR3 DNA reads TGTGCCAGCAGCTTACTTAAGGCGGGTTACAATGAGCAGTACTTC. This sequence encodes CASSLLKAGYNEQYF.

The chain recombines TRBV25-1 with TRBJ2-3; D might be TRBD1 or TRBD2, each matching 5 bases. V was cut by 4 bases and J by 2 bases, with 19 bases left in between. CDR3 length equals 17 residues. Per germline, CDR1 MGHDK and CDR2 SYGVNS. The CDR3 DNA reads as TGTGCCAGCAGTGGGCTGTACCGGGACGGTGACACAGATACGCAGTATTTT. It is translated as CASSGLYRDGDTDTQYF.

Points on this clonotype: Lacking the conserved final phenylalanine or tryptophan, this CDR3 likely reflects a read error. The DNA is omitted, as the CDR3 cannot be located on it reliably, and the CDR3 follows TCRdb's listing. The chain couples TRBV5-5 to TRBJ1-5; the D call of TRBD1 is as the table states it, not checked on the DNA. The V gene's germline CDR1 is SGHKS and CDR2 YYEKEE (reference sequence). The CDR3 spans 8 residues, counting both ends. CDR3 residues: CASSSDRE.

There are many counts of this clonotype. V is TRBV19 and J is TRBJ2-2; TRBD2 agrees at 10 bases. The germline gives CDR1 LNHDA, CDR2 SQIVND (reference sequence). V gave up 3 bases and J gave up 4 bases; unmatched junction bases: 5. The CDR3 is made up of 16 amino acids. The CDR3 loop reads CASSIPGLAVTGELFF. DNA for the CDR3: TGTGCCAGTAGTATCCCTGGACTAGCGGTCACCGGGGAGCTGTTTTTT.

This clonotype has a single count. The CDR3 here is CASSLRQASSGKLFF. CDR3 DNA: TGTGCCAGCAGCTTACGGCAGGCAAGCTCTGGAAAACTGTTTTTT. V and J are TRBV7-9 and TRBJ1-4; D not certain. From germline, CDR1 is SEHNR and CDR2 FQNEAQ (reference sequence). This CDR3 has 15 residues. V lost 2 bases, J lost 10 bases, and 17 bases lay in between.

The chain joins TRBV7-6 to TRBJ1-1, with D perhaps TRBD1 (5 bases). V was trimmed by 5 bases and J by 2 bases, leaving 18 bases between them. The CDR3 runs 16 residues. Germline V gives CDR1 SGHVS, CDR2 FNYEAQ. As DNA, the CDR3 is TGTGCCAGCAGCAGAGCTAGTTCGACAGCAAACACTGAAGCTTTCTTT. It yields the protein CASSRASSTANTEAFF. The whole variable domain, filled in from reference TRBV7-6 and TRBJ1-1, reads GAGVSQSPRYKVTKRGQDVALRCDPISGHVSLYWYRQALGQGPEFLTYFNYEAQQDKSGLPNDRFSAERPEGSISTLTIQRTEQRDSAMYRCASSRASSTANTEAFFGQGTRLTVV.

This clonotype has a single count. The junction differs from germline at one of its ends, possibly a read error. The rearrangement joins TRBV15 to TRBJ2-5; 9 nucleotides match TRBD2. The V gene's germline CDR1 is LNHNV and CDR2 YYDKDF (reference sequence). CDR3 length: 17 residues. The CDR3, as DNA: TGTGCCACCAGCGGAGATGTTGGGCGGGGGGGCGAAGAGACCCAGTACTTC. Translating it yields CATSGDVGRGGEETQYF.

This clonotype appeared once. The V gene is TRBV10-3, the J gene TRBJ2-5; D might be TRBD1 or TRBD2, each matching 6 bases. Germline lookup yields CDR1 ENHRY and CDR2 SYGVKD. The V end was cut by 10 bases, the J end by 9 bases, with 24 bases between. There are 14 residues in the CDR3. The CDR3 bases are TGTGCCACCAACCCGGGGGCTAGCAATCAGCCCCAGTACTTC. This codes for CATNPGASNQPQYF.

This chain uses TRBV29-1 with TRBJ1-1, with D unclear. Germline V gene data show CDR1 as SQVTM and CDR2 as ANQGSEA. The CDR3 is 14 residues long. V lost 0 bases, J lost 6 bases, and 14 bases lay in between. Here the CDR3 DNA reads TGCAGCGTTGAAGAGGCACTCTCTGGGGCTGAAGCTTTCTTT. Amino acids: CSVEEALSGAEAFF.

The table lists this clonotype with many counts. The chain employs TRBV20-1 and TRBJ1-1; D not resolved. The CDR3 loop spans 12 amino acids. CDR1 and CDR2 (germline): DFQATT, SNEGSKA (reference sequence). V was cut by 1 base and J by 4 bases, with 7 bases left in between. The DNA of the CDR3 is TGCAGTGCTAGAGGGTTTAGCACTGAAGCTTTCTTT. Amino acids: CSARGFSTEAFF.